This T cell receptor (beta chain) was sequenced during a study of shared clonotypes between healthy human individuals. Whole-study results and caveats: Generation probabilities were higher for clonotypes shared across all four sorted-subset donors than for unshared ones. Despite large depth, sorted-subset datasets appeared incompletely sequenced.

Naive CD8 populations comprised CD45RO-negative cells positively selected for CCR7, excluding terminally differentiated effector memory CD45RA+ cells. Each donor was a Caucasian adult residing in Nashville, Tennessee. As to this clone: Its cognate antigen is unknown.

Clones were read by immunoSEQ multiplex PCR, and TCRdb kept only the in-frame ones, dropping some. The repertoire holds hundreds of thousands of clones, 95% to 98% seen once, with less than 0.35% in the top ten. The J segment lost 8 bases and the V segment lost 0 bases, leaving 8 bases of the junction unmatched. Germline values: CDR1 MNHGY, CDR2 SVAAGI. CDR3 length: 16 amino acids. Source material: naive CD8+ T cells sorted from blood. The chain uses TRBV6-9 and TRBJ2-1; 9 nucleotides match TRBD2. The sequence was obtained from a man younger than 45 in good health. The CDR3 DNA follows: TGTGCCAGCAGTTATTCGGGGCGGGAGGGCAAGTATGAGCAGTTCTTC. Encoded protein: CASSYSGREGKYEQFF.